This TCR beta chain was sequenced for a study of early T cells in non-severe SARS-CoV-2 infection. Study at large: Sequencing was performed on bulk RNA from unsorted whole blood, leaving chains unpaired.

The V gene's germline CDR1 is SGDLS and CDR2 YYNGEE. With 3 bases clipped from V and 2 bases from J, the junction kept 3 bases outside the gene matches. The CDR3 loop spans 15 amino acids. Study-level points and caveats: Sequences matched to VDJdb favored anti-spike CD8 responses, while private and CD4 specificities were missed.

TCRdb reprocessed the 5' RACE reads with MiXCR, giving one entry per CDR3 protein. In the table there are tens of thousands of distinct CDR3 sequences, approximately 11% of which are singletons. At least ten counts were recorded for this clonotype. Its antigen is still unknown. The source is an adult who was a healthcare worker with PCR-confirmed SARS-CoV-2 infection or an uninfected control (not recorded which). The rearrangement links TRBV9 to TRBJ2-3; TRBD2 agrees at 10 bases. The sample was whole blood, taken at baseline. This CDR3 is CASSASGGDTDTQYF. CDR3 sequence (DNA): TGTGCCAGCAGCGCTAGCGGGGGAGACACAGATACGCAGTATTTT.